Following are 18 T cell receptor beta chains from one sample sequenced in a study of blood T cell repertoires in COVID-19. Profiling relied on immunoSEQ multiplex PCR, and the TCRdb table lists in-frame clones only, not all of them. The repertoire holds fewer than 350,000 clones, around nine tenths seen once, with 5.2% in the top ten. The sequencing input was PBMCs or T cells enriched from blood (not recorded which). These receptors all stem from a man aged 60 to 69 who had recovered from COVID-19.

CDR3 sequence (DNA): TGTGCCAGCAGTTCTACAGGGCAGACCCAGTACTTC. Protein product: CASSSTGQTQYF. The V gene is TRBV6-2 or TRBV6-3, the J gene TRBJ2-5; D is perhaps TRBD1 (6 bases). CDR1 is MNHEY, CDR2 SVGEGT, per germline. Trimming removed 4 bases at V and 6 bases at J, with 9 bases between. The CDR3 spans 12 residues.

This chain links TRBV5-1 with TRBJ2-1; TRBD2 agrees at 9 bases. Germline loops: CDR1 SGHRS, CDR2 YFSETQ. The CDR3 has 16 amino acids. Losses at the gene ends were 1 base for V and 1 base for J; bases not matched to a gene: 3. Here the CDR3 DNA reads TGCGCCAGCAGCTTGTTTAGCGGGAGATCCTACAATGAGCAGTTCTTC. Protein: CASSLFSGRSYNEQFF.

This chain uses TRBV7-3 with TRBJ2-5, with D tentatively TRBD1 (6 bases). CDR1 and CDR2 (germline): SGHTA, FQGTGA. The CDR3 has 14 residues. Trimming left V 2 bases short and J 5 bases short, with 12 bases between. In DNA form, the CDR3 reads TGTGCCAGCAGCTTAGCAGGGCAGGGGGAGACCCAGTACTTC. Its translation is CASSLAGQGETQYF.

This chain links TRBV19 with TRBJ1-5, with 9 positions matching TRBD1. From germline, CDR1 is LNHDA and CDR2 SQIVND (reference sequence). Unmatched junction bases numbered 6, after V lost 3 bases and J lost 6 bases. CDR3 length: 15 residues. CDR3 loop: CASSIMDRGFQPQHF. Here the CDR3 DNA reads TGTGCCAGTAGTATCATGGACAGGGGCTTTCAGCCCCAGCATTTT.

The J gene is TRBJ2-1, the V gene TRBV6-5, with 7 bases identical to TRBD1. CDR3 length equals 13 residues. V lost 6 bases to trimming and J lost 3 bases; unmatched junction nucleotides: 2. The germline gives CDR1 MNHEY, CDR2 SVGAGI. The CDR3 spells CASSGQVYNEQFF. The CDR3 nucleotides read TGTGCCAGCAGCGGACAGGTCTACAATGAGCAGTTCTTC.

The chain combines TRBV19 with TRBJ1-2; maybe TRBD1 (5 bases). The germline CDR1 and CDR2 sequences are LNHDA and SQIVND (reference sequence). This CDR3 has 11 amino acids. The V gene lost 9 bases and the J gene lost 4 bases, with 9 bases spanning the gap. The CDR3 reads CASRQLYGYTF. The CDR3 coding sequence is TGTGCCAGCAGACAGCTCTATGGCTACACCTTC. Looking up the rest from reference TRBV19 and TRBJ1-2 gives the full variable domain: DGGITQSPKYLFRKEGQNVTLSCEQNLNHDAMYWYRQDPGQGLRLIYYSQIVNDFQKGDIAEGYSVSREKKESFPLTVTSAQKNPTAFYLCASRQLYGYTFGSGTRLTVV.

The CDR3 bases are TGTGCCACCAGTGAAGGGACTAGCGGGAAGTACGAGCAGTACTTC. Its translation: CATSEGTSGKYEQYF. J is TRBJ2-7 and V is TRBV24-1; 13 bases agree with TRBD2. V trimming: 4 bases; J trimming: 4 bases; junction bases outside the gene matches: 3. CDR3 length equals 15 residues. Germline-derived CDR1 and CDR2 are KGHDR and SFDVKD.

The V and J genes are TRBV29-1 and TRBJ2-7, with 7 bases fitting TRBD2. The CDR3 is 13 amino acids. Germline V gene sequence: CDR1 SQVTM, CDR2 ANQGSEA. Trimming at V came to 6 bases and at J to 1 base, leaving 6 bases not matched to a gene. This chain's CDR3 is CSVRAGRSYEQYF. CDR3 DNA sequence: TGCAGCGTACGAGCGGGGAGATCCTACGAGCAGTACTTC.

The chain combines TRBV28 with TRBJ1-2; the D gene is possibly TRBD1 (6 bases). This CDR3 has 16 amino acids. Germline assignment: CDR1 MDHEN and CDR2 SYDVKM. The V and J ends lost 2 bases and 0 bases respectively, with 13 bases between them. Written as DNA, the CDR3 is TGTGCCAGCAGTTTAGGCAGGGGTAGGGCTAACTATGGCTACACCTTC. This codes for CASSLGRGRANYGYTF.

The V gene is TRBV28, the J gene TRBJ1-1, with D tentatively TRBD1 (5 bases). V was trimmed by 2 bases and J by 11 bases, leaving 12 bases between them. The germline V gene encodes CDR1 MDHEN and CDR2 SYDVKM. This CDR3 is 12 amino acids long. The CDR3 protein is CASSLKPGKAFF. In DNA, the CDR3 is TGTGCCAGCAGTTTAAAACCAGGGAAGGCTTTCTTT.

The genes are TRBV9 and TRBJ2-7; perhaps TRBD2 as D (7 bases). V was pared by 5 bases and J by 6 bases, with 15 bases between. This CDR3 comprises 13 residues. Germline V gene sequence: CDR1 SGDLS, CDR2 YYNGEE. The chain's CDR3 is CASSVMGGAEQYF. The CDR3 nucleotides are TGTGCCAGCAGTGTAATGGGGGGGGCCGAGCAGTACTTC.

The chain has TRBV28 and TRBJ2-3; D perhaps matches TRBD2 (6 bases). Trimming took 5 bases from V and 1 from J, leaving 13 bases between them. CDR1 MDHEN and CDR2 SYDVKM come from the germline V gene. The CDR3 totals 15 residues. For the CDR3, the DNA is TGTGCCAGCAGTGCCGGGAGTTTCGGCACAGATACGCAGTATTTT. Translated, it gives CASSAGSFGTDTQYF.

This chain connects TRBV13 to TRBJ1-3; possible D gene TRBD1, 5 bases. This CDR3 spans 14 amino acids. Trimming took off 3 bases at V and 8 bases at J, with 14 bases between the two ends. Germline-derived CDR1 and CDR2 are PRHDT and FYEKMQ (reference sequence). CDR3 in amino acids: CASSFRGSGDTIYF. In nucleotides, the CDR3 is TGTGCCAGCAGCTTTCGGGGGTCAGGAGACACCATATATTTT.

The chain employs TRBV30 and TRBJ1-5; D is possibly TRBD1 (6 bases). The CDR3 has 14 amino acids. V gave up 3 bases and J gave up 2 bases, with 11 bases separating them. Germline-derived CDR1 and CDR2 are GTSNPN and SVGIG (reference sequence). The CDR3 nucleotides are TGTGCCTGGAGCGGCAGGGGCGGCAATCAGCCCCAGCATTTT. Translating gives CAWSGRGGNQPQHF. The entire variable domain, with the rest obtained from reference TRBV30 and TRBJ1-5, is as follows: SQTIHQWPATLVQPVGSPLSLECTVEGTSNPNLYWYRQAAGRGLQLLFYSVGIGQISSEVPQNLSASRPQDRQFILSSKKLLLSDSGFYLCAWSGRGGNQPQHFGDGTRLSIL.

The rearrangement joins TRBV7-9 to TRBJ1-1; TRBD1 matches 10 bases. Trimming cost V 5 bases and J 1 base; bases outside gene matches: 16. Germline V CDR1 and CDR2: SEHNR, FQNEAQ (reference sequence). The CDR3 covers 19 residues. Here the CDR3 DNA reads TGTGCCAGCAGCCGCCCGGGTGAGACAGGGGGCTTTCGGAACACTGAAGCTTTCTTT. Protein product: CASSRPGETGGFRNTEAFF.

This clone has just one count. CDR3 sequence reads: CASSRTVGDNSPLHF. CDR3 nucleotide sequence: TGTGCCAGCTCACGGACCGTCGGGGATAATTCACCCCTCCACTTT. The chain combines TRBV18 with TRBJ1-6; D gene uncertain. The V end was cut by 4 bases, the J end by 5 bases, with 12 bases between. Per the germline V gene, CDR1 is KGHSH and CDR2 is LQKENI. The CDR3 is 15 residues long.

The CDR3 protein is CASSREWGGGNTIYF. In nucleotides, the CDR3 is TGTGCCAGCAGCCGGGAATGGGGAGGAGGAAACACCATATATTTT. The chain combines TRBV7-2 with TRBJ1-3; D gene unclear. Trimming shortened V by 5 bases and J by 4 bases, and 15 bases separated the two germline ends. This CDR3 is built from 15 residues. In germline, CDR1 is SGHTA, CDR2 FQGNSA.

The chain uses TRBV7-8 and TRBJ2-7; the D gene is possibly TRBD2 (7 bases). CDR3 size: 17 residues. Trimming took off 0 bases at V and 0 bases at J, with 15 bases between the two ends. The germline gives CDR1 SGHVS, CDR2 FQNEAQ. The CDR3 here is CASSLARGGGSSYEQYF. The DNA for the CDR3 is TGTGCCAGCAGCTTAGCAAGGGGAGGGGGAAGCTCCTACGAGCAGTACTTC.